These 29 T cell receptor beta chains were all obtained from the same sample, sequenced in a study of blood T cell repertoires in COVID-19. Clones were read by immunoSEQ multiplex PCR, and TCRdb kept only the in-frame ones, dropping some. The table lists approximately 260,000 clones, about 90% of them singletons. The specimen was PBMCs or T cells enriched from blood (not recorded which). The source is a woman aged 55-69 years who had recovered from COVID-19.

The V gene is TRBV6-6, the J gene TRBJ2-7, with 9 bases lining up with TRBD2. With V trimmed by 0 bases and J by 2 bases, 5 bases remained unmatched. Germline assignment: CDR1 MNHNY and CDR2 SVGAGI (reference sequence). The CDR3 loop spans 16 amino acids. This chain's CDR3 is CASSYSVTSGTYEQYF. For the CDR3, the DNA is TGTGCCAGCAGTTACTCGGTGACTAGCGGTACCTACGAGCAGTACTTC.

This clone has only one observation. The CDR3 DNA reads TGCGCCAGCAGCTTGGGGAGGGGCGCCACTGAAGCTTTCTTT. It yields the protein CASSLGRGATEAFF. The chain carries TRBV5-1 and TRBJ1-1; maybe TRBD1 (5 bases). Germline V gives CDR1 SGHRS, CDR2 YFSETQ. V lost 0 bases to trimming and J lost 4 bases, with 10 bases between them. CDR3 length equals 14 residues.

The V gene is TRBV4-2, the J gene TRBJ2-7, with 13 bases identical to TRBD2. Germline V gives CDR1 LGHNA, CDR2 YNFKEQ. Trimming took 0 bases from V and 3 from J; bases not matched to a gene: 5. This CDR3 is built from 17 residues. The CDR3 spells CASSQDPRLAGGYEQYF. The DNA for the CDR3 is TGTGCCAGCAGCCAAGATCCCCGACTAGCGGGAGGCTACGAGCAGTACTTC.

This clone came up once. Here the CDR3 reads CASSLSTDTQYF. In DNA form, the CDR3 reads TGTGCCAGCAGCCTGAGCACAGATACGCAGTATTTT. The gene calls are TRBV11-1 and TRBJ2-3; no clear D. This CDR3 is built from 12 residues. Trimming pared 5 bases from V and 0 bases from J, leaving 3 bases between. Germline V gene sequence: CDR1 SGHAT, CDR2 FQDESV (reference sequence).

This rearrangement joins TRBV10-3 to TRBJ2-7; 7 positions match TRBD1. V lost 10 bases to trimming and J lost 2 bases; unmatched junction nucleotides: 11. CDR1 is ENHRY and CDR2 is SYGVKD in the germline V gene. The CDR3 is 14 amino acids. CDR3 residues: CATRPGTETYEQYF. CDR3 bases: TGTGCCACCAGACCCGGGACAGAGACCTACGAGCAGTACTTC.

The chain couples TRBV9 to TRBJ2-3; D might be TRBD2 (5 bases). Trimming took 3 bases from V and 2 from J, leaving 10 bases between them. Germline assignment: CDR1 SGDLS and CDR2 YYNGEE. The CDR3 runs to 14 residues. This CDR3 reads CASSGFGDTDTQYF. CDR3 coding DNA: TGTGCCAGCAGCGGGTTCGGGGACACAGATACGCAGTATTTT. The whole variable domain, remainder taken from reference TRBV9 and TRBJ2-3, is DSGVTQTPKHLITATGQRVTLRCSPRSGDLSVYWYQQSLDQGLQFLIQYYNGEERAKGNILERFSAQQFPDLHSELNLSSLELGDSALYFCASSGFGDTDTQYFGPGTRLTVL.

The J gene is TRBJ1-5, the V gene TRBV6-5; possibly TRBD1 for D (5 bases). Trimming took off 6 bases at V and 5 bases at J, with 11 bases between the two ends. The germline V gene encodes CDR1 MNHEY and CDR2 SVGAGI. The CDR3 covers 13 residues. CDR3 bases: TGTGCCAGCAGAATAGGGGCCTATCAGCCCCAGCATTTT. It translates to CASRIGAYQPQHF.

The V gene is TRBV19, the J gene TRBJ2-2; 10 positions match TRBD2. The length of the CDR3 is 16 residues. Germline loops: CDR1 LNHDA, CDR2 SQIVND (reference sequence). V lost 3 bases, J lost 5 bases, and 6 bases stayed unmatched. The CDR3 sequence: CASSISSGRSTGELFF. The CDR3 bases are TGTGCCAGTAGTATTAGTAGCGGGAGGAGTACCGGGGAGCTGTTTTTT.

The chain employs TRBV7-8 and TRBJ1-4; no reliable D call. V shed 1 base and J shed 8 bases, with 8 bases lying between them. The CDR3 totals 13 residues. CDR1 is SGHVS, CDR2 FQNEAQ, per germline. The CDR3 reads CASSLVVAEKLFF. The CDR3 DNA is TGTGCCAGCAGCTTAGTAGTCGCGGAAAAACTGTTTTTT.

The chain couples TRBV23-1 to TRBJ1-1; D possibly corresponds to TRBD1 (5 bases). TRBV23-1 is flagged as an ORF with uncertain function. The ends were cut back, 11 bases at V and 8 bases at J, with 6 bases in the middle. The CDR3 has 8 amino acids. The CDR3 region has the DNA TGCGCCGGACACGAAGCTTTCTTT. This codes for CAGHEAFF.

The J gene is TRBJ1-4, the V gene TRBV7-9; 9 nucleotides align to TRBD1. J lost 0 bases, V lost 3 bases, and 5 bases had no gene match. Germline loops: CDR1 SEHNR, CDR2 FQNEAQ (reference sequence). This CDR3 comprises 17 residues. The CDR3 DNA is TGTGCCAGCAGCTTCCCTAGACAGGGGGCAACTAATGAAAAACTGTTTTTT. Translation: CASSFPRQGATNEKLFF. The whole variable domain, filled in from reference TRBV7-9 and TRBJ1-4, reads DTGVSQNPRHKITKRGQNVTFRCDPISEHNRLYWYRQTLGQGPEFLTYFQNEAQLEKSRLLSDRFSAERPKGSFSTLEIQRTEQGDSAMYLCASSFPRQGATNEKLFFGSGTQLSVL.

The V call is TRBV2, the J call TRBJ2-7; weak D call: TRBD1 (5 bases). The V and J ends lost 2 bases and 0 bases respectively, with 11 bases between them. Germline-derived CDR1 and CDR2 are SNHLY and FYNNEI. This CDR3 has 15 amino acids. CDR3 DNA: TGTGCCAGCAGTGAACAGGGCTCGAGCTCCTACGAGCAGTACTTC. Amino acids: CASSEQGSSSYEQYF.

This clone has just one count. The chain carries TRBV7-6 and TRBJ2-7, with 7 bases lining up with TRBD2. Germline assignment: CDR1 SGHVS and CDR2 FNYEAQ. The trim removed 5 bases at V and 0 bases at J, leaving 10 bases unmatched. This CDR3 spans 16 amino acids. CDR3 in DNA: TGTGCCAGCAGCGCTAGACTAGCAGGACACTCCTACGAGCAGTACTTC. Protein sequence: CASSARLAGHSYEQYF.

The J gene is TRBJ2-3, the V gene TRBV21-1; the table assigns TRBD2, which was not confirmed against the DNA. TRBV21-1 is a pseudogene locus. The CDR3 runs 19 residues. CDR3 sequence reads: CASSKGCLAGGQSTDTQYF. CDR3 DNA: TGTGCCAGCAGCAAAGGATGCCTTGCGGGAGGGCAAAGCACAGATACGCAGTATTTT.

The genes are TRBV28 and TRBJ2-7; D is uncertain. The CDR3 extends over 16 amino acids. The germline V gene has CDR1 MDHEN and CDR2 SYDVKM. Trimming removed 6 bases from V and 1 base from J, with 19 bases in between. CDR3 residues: CASSNRIGAGSYEQYF. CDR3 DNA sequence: TGTGCCAGCAGCAACCGAATAGGAGCCGGTTCCTACGAGCAGTACTTC.

CDR3 in amino acids: CATRRTGKTDGYTF. CDR3 sequence (DNA): TGTGCCACCAGGAGGACAGGTAAGACCGATGGCTACACCTTC. The chain joins TRBV24-1 to TRBJ1-2, with 7 bases fitting TRBD1. The germline V gene encodes CDR1 KGHDR and CDR2 SFDVKD. The V and J ends lost 7 bases and 6 bases, in that order; junction bases with no gene match: 10. CDR3 length: 14 residues.

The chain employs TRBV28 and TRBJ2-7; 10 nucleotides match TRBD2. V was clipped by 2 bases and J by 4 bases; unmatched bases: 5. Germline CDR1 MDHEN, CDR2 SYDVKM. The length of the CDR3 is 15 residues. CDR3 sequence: CASSLILAGEYEQYF. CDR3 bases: TGTGCCAGCAGTTTAATCCTAGCGGGAGAATACGAGCAGTACTTC. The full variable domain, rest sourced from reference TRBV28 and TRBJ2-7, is DVKVTQSSRYLVKRTGEKVFLECVQDMDHENMFWYRQDPGLGLRLIYFSYDVKMKEKGDIPEGYSVSREKKERFSLILESASTNQTSMYLCASSLILAGEYEQYFGPGTRLTVT.

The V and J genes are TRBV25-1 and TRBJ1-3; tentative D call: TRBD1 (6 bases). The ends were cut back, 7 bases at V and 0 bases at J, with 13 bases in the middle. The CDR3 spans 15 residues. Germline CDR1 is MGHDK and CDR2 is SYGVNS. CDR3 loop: CASNEGGLSGNTIYF. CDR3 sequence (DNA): TGTGCCAGCAACGAAGGGGGTCTCTCTGGAAACACCATATATTTT.

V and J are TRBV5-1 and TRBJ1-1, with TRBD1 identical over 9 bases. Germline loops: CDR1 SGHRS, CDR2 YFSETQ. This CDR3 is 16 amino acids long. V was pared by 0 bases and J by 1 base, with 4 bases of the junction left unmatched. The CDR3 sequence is CASSLGDRVQNTEAFF. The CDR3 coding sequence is TGCGCCAGCAGCTTGGGGGACAGGGTACAGAACACTGAAGCTTTCTTT.

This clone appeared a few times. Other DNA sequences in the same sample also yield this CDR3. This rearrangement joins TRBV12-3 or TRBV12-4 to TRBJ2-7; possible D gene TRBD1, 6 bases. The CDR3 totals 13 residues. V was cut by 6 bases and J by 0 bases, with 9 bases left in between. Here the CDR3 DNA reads TGTGCCAGCAGCCCGGACAGCTCCTACGAGCAGTACTTC. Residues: CASSPDSSYEQYF.

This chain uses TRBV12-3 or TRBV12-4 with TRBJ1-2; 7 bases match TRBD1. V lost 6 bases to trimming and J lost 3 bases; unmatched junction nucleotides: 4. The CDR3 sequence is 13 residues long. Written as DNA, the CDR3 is TGTGCCAGCAGCCTACAGGGGTACTATGGCTACACCTTC. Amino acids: CASSLQGYYGYTF.

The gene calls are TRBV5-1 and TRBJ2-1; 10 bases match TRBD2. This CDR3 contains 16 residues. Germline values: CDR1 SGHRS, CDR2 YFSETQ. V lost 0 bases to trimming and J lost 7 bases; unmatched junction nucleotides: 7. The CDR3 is CASSLELAGGHNEQFF. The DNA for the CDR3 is TGCGCCAGCAGCTTGGAATTAGCGGGAGGACATAATGAGCAGTTCTTC. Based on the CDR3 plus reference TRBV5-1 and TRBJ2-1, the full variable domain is KAGVTQTPRYLIKTRGQQVTLSCSPISGHRSVSWYQQTPGQGLQFLFEYFSETQRNKGNFPGRFSGRQFSNSRSEMNVSTLELGDSALYLCASSLELAGGHNEQFFGPGTRLTVL.

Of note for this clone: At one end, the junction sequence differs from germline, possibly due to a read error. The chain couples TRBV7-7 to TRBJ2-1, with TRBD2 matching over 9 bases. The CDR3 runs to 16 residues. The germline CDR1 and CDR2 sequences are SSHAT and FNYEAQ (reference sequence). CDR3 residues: CASSSAGGLDHNEQFF. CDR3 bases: TGTGCTAGCAGCTCGGCGGGGGGGCTGGATCACAATGAGCAGTTCTTC.

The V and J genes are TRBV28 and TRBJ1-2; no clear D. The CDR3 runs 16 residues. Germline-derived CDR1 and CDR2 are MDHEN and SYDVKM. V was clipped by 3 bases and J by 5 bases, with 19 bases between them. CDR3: CASSFYIRVDGYGYTF. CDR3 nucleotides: TGTGCCAGCAGTTTTTATATTCGGGTGGATGGGTATGGCTACACCTTC.

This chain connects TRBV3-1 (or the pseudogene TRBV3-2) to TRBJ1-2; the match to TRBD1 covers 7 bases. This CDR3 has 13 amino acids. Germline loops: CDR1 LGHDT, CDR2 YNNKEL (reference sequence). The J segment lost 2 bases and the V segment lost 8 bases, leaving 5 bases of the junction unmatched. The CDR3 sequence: CASGMTGNYGYTF. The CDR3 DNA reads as TGTGCCAGCGGTATGACAGGGAACTATGGCTACACCTTC.

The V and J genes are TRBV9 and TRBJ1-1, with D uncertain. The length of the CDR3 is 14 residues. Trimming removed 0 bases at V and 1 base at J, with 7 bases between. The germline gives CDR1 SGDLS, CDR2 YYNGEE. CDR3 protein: CASSVGPENTEAFF. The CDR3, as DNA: TGTGCCAGCAGCGTAGGTCCAGAGAACACTGAAGCTTTCTTT.

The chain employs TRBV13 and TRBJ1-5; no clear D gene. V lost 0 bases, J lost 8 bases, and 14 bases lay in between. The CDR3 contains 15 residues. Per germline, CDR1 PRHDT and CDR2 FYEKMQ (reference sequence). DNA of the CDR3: TGTGCCAGCAGCTTAGGCAGCGCGGGTTTAGAGCCCCAGCATTTT. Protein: CASSLGSAGLEPQHF.

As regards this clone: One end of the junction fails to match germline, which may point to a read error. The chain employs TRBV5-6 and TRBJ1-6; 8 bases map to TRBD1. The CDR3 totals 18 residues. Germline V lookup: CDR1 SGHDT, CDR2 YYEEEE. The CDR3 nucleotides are TGTGCCAGCAGCTTGTTTTGGGCAGGGGGCTCCAATAATTCACCCCTCCACTTT. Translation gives CASSLFWAGGSNNSPLHF.

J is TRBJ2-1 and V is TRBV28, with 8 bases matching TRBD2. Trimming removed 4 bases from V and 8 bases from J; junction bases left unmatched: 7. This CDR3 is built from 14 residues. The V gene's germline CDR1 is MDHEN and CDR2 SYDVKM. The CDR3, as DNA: TGTGCCAGCAGTTCACCCGGACTAGCCTATGAGCAGTTCTTC. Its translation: CASSSPGLAYEQFF.